The 20 T cell receptor beta chains below were found in one sample sequenced in a study of blood T cell repertoires in COVID-19. Sequenced by immunoSEQ multiplex PCR; TCRdb stores in-frame clones only, minus some. Of tens of thousands of clones listed, roughly 90% are singletons. Material: peripheral blood. All receptors derive from a human donor in a cohort sampled during active COVID-19.

The chain uses TRBV5-1 and TRBJ2-7, with 7 bases matching TRBD2. The CDR3 has 17 residues. V dropped 3 bases and J dropped 1; count of bases not matched to a gene: 13. Germline-derived CDR1 and CDR2 are SGHRS and YFSETQ. CDR3 sequence (DNA): TGCGCCAGCAGCTCGGGGGGAGGGCGGACGGGATCCTACGAGCAGTACTTC. Amino acid sequence: CASSSGGGRTGSYEQYF.

The chain recombines TRBV9 with TRBJ2-3; TRBD1 matches at 9 bases. Germline V gives CDR1 SGDLS, CDR2 YYNGEE. J lost 8 bases, V lost 3 bases, and 10 bases had no gene match. This CDR3 has 15 amino acids. The DNA for the CDR3 is TGTGCCAGCAGCGACTGGGACAGGGAGAAGAGTACGCAGTATTTT. This sequence encodes CASSDWDREKSTQYF.

The chain joins TRBV18 to TRBJ1-6, with D unresolved. V shed 3 bases and J shed 10 bases, with 10 bases lying between them. The CDR3 contains 13 residues. The germline V gene has CDR1 KGHSH and CDR2 LQKENI. CDR3 amino acids: CASSPGEASPLHF. For the CDR3, the DNA is TGTGCCAGCTCACCGGGAGAGGCGTCACCCCTCCACTTT. Variable domain in full (rest from reference TRBV18 and TRBJ1-6): NAGVMQNPRHLVRRRGQEARLRCSPMKGHSHVYWYRQLPEEGLKFMVYLQKENIIDESGMPKERFSAEFPKEGPSILRIQQVVRGDSAAYFCASSPGEASPLHFGNGTRLTVT.

The chain employs TRBV19 and TRBJ1-5; 10 bases align to TRBD1. The length of the CDR3 is 16 residues. V shed 2 bases and J 5 bases; nucleotides not matched to a gene: 6. Looked up from germline, CDR1 is LNHDA and CDR2 is SQIVND (reference sequence). This CDR3 reads CASSIRDRGVYQPQHF. The CDR3, as DNA: TGTGCCAGTAGTATACGGGACAGGGGTGTTTATCAGCCCCAGCATTTT. The full variable domain, its missing parts supplied by reference TRBV19 and TRBJ1-5, is DGGITQSPKYLFRKEGQNVTLSCEQNLNHDAMYWYRQDPGQGLRLIYYSQIVNDFQKGDIAEGYSVSREKKESFPLTVTSAQKNPTAFYLCASSIRDRGVYQPQHFGDGTRLSIL.

The rearrangement uses TRBV6-5 and TRBJ2-2, with TRBD2 as a possible D gene (6 bases). Trimming removed 4 bases at V and 1 base at J, with 13 bases between. The CDR3 totals 16 residues. Germline loops: CDR1 MNHEY, CDR2 SVGAGI. This chain's CDR3 is CASSSAGGVNTGELFF. The CDR3 DNA sequence: TGTGCCAGCAGTTCCGCCGGGGGAGTGAACACCGGGGAGCTGTTTTTT.

This chain joins TRBV18 and TRBJ2-5, with 7 bases lining up with TRBD2. Germline values: CDR1 KGHSH, CDR2 LQKENI. The V gene end was trimmed by 6 bases and the J gene end by 0 bases; junction bases not matched to a gene: 7. The CDR3 contains 15 residues. The CDR3 bases are TGTGCCAGCTCCCCCCAGGGAGGGGACCAAGAGACCCAGTACTTC. Its protein product is CASSPQGGDQETQYF.

J is TRBJ1-6 and V is TRBV4-3; unclear D gene. The V and J ends lost 0 bases and 9 bases respectively, with 9 bases between them. CDR1 is LGHNA and CDR2 is YSLEER in the germline V gene. The CDR3 is made up of 14 amino acids. CDR3 bases: TGCGCCAGCAGCCAAGATCTAGGAGTTTCACCCCTCCACTTT. Protein product: CASSQDLGVSPLHF.

The chain has TRBV6-5 and TRBJ2-1, with D perhaps TRBD2 (6 bases). CDR3 length: 15 amino acids. The V and J ends lost 0 bases and 5 bases respectively, with 11 bases between them. Germline-derived CDR1 and CDR2 are MNHEY and SVGAGI. CDR3 amino acids: CASSYSRAGNNEQFF. CDR3 nucleotides: TGTGCCAGCAGTTACTCTAGGGCGGGAAACAATGAGCAGTTCTTC.

The chain is built from TRBV13 and TRBJ2-7; D gene uncertain. This CDR3 is built from 14 residues. V gave up 3 bases and J gave up 0 bases, with 9 bases separating them. Looked up from germline, CDR1 is PRHDT and CDR2 is FYEKMQ (reference sequence). The CDR3 here is CASSLRGDSYEQYF. The CDR3 DNA reads TGTGCCAGCAGCTTGCGCGGCGACTCCTACGAGCAGTACTTC.

J is TRBJ2-5 and V is TRBV7-8, with 9 bases fitting TRBD2. The CDR3 is 15 residues long. The germline gives CDR1 SGHVS, CDR2 FQNEAQ. J lost 2 bases, V lost 5 bases, and 6 bases had no gene match. The CDR3 DNA is TGTGCCAGCAGCCCCACTAGCGGGTCTCAAGAGACCCAGTACTTC. Protein sequence: CASSPTSGSQETQYF.

The chain has TRBV3-1 (or the pseudogene TRBV3-2) and TRBJ1-6; D might be TRBD1 (6 bases). Germline-derived CDR1 and CDR2 are LGHDT and YNNKEL (reference sequence). The CDR3 is made up of 15 amino acids. Trimming shortened V by 5 bases and J by 4 bases, and 12 bases separated the two germline ends. The CDR3 DNA reads as TGTGCCAGCAGCACCTTACAGGGTTATAATTCACCCCTCCACTTT. It is translated as CASSTLQGYNSPLHF.

This chain joins TRBV30 and TRBJ2-7, with 8 bases that match TRBD1. The junction had 8 bases not matched to a gene; V was cut back by 0 bases and J by 7 bases. This CDR3 is 14 amino acids long. CDR1 is GTSNPN, CDR2 SVGIG, per germline (reference sequence). CDR3 DNA: TGTGCCTGGAGTGTACAGGGACAGGCCCTGGAGCAGTACTTC. This gives the protein CAWSVQGQALEQYF.

The chain is built from TRBV12-3 or TRBV12-4 and TRBJ1-1; perhaps TRBD1 as D (5 bases). V was shortened by 7 bases and J by 11 bases, with 17 bases between the two germline ends. The CDR3 is 12 residues long. The CDR3 nucleotides are TGTGCCAGCACCGACGAGACAGTCGAGGCTTTCTTT. It specifies CASTDETVEAFF.

This rearrangement joins TRBV7-2 to TRBJ1-1; TRBD1 aligns across 8 bases. Trimming took 4 bases from V and 3 from J; bases not matched to a gene: 7. The length of the CDR3 is 15 residues. Germline V lookup: CDR1 SGHTA, CDR2 FQGNSA. CDR3: CASSYDRGGHTEAFF. The CDR3 nucleotides read TGTGCCAGCAGCTACGACAGGGGAGGACACACTGAAGCTTTCTTT.

The V and J genes are TRBV4-1 and TRBJ1-5; TRBD1 matches at 7 bases. The CDR3 contains 15 residues. J was trimmed by 4 bases and V by 3 bases; bases with no gene match: 6. Germline values: CDR1 MGHRA, CDR2 YSYEKL. The CDR3 DNA follows: TGCGCCAGCAGCCATCTTGCACAGGGGAATCAGCCCCAGCATTTT. Protein product: CASSHLAQGNQPQHF.

The chain links TRBV19 to TRBJ2-3; tentatively, D is TRBD2 (7 bases). This CDR3 region has 12 residues. Germline-derived CDR1 and CDR2 are LNHDA and SQIVND (reference sequence). Trimming shortened V by 4 bases and J by 11 bases, and 13 bases separated the two germline ends. The CDR3 sequence: CASSTGGFGQYF. The CDR3 DNA is TGTGCCAGTAGTACGGGGGGCTTTGGGCAGTATTTT.

This chain uses TRBV6-2 or TRBV6-3 with TRBJ2-5; 12 bases map to TRBD2. J lost 4 bases, V lost 4 bases, and 10 bases had no gene match. The length of the CDR3 is 17 residues. Germline V lookup: CDR1 MNHEY, CDR2 SVGEGT. This CDR3 reads CASSFTTSGGTLETQYF. The CDR3 DNA reads TGTGCCAGCAGTTTCACCACTAGCGGGGGGACCCTAGAGACCCAGTACTTC.

This chain links TRBV7-3 with TRBJ1-2, with 9 positions matching TRBD1. The length of the CDR3 is 15 residues. Trimming removed 1 base from V and 8 bases from J; junction bases left unmatched: 8. In germline, CDR1 is SGHTA, CDR2 FQGTGA. The CDR3 DNA sequence: TGTGCCAGCAGCTTAATGGGCATGGGACAGGGAGGCTACACCTTC. This gives the protein CASSLMGMGQGGYTF.

The chain has TRBV6-1 and TRBJ2-1; TRBD2 is a possible D gene (5 bases). Germline values: CDR1 MNHNS, CDR2 SASEGT. The length of the CDR3 is 16 residues. V shed 3 bases and J shed 9 bases, with 21 bases lying between them. This CDR3 is CASSEVLRAGVGEQFF. DNA of the CDR3: TGTGCCAGCAGTGAGGTCCTGAGGGCTGGGGTGGGTGAGCAGTTCTTC.

The V and J genes are TRBV19 and TRBJ1-4, with D hard to call. Trimming took 5 bases from V and 6 from J, leaving 19 bases between them. CDR1 and CDR2 (germline): LNHDA, SQIVND (reference sequence). The CDR3 sequence is 16 residues long. This chain's CDR3 is CASSSQEGIWDEKLFF. Written as DNA, the CDR3 is TGTGCCAGTAGTTCTCAGGAGGGCATTTGGGATGAAAAACTGTTTTTT.